This T cell receptor beta chain was sequenced for a study of blood T cell repertoires in COVID-19. CDR3 length equals 16 residues. V was pared by 6 bases and J by 4 bases, with 18 bases between. In the authors' workflow: Amplifying reference gene primers gave estimates of nucleated cell counts. Produced via immunoSEQ multiplex PCR; TCRdb's table is partial and in-frame only. V and J calls and clone size are those listed in that table; D and trimming were worked out from the DNA. The table records some 350,000 clones, roughly 90% of them present only once. Only one count was recorded for this clone. The source is a woman aged 70-85 years with COVID-19, enrolled during active disease. The specimen sequenced was peripheral blood. J is TRBJ1-4 and V is TRBV23-1; perhaps TRBD1 as D (5 bases). TRBV23-1 is an ORF, with its function uncertain. The CDR3 reads CASRGGTPEINEKLFF. In DNA, the CDR3 is TGCGCCAGCAGGGGGGGTACGCCGGAAATTAATGAAAAACTGTTTTTT.